A single sample gave rise to the 8 T cell receptor beta chains below, sequenced in a study of cytomegalovirus exposure and HLA in healthy donors. The PCR contained 60 Vbeta and 13 Jbeta primers. The data were produced by immunoSEQ multiplex PCR, yet TCRdb's version contains in-frame clones alone and is incomplete. Of some 190,000 clones in the sample, around nine tenths were seen once. The sample was PBMCs. The source is a young woman in good health and CMV-seronegative.

CDR3 coding DNA: TGTGCCAGTAGTATCCCCAGGGGGACTAGCGGGGGATCTCGCTCCTACAATGAGCAGTTCTTC. As protein: CASSIPRGTSGGSRSYNEQFF. The J gene is TRBJ2-1, the V gene TRBV19; 14 bases agree with TRBD2. Looked up from germline, CDR1 is LNHDA and CDR2 is SQIVND (reference sequence). CDR3 length equals 21 residues. The trim removed 3 bases at V and 0 bases at J, leaving 13 bases unmatched.

For this clone: One junction end does not reproduce the germline sequence, and a read error may be involved. The chain has TRBV30 and TRBJ2-3, with 9 bases that match TRBD1. This CDR3 region has 12 residues. Germline CDR1 reads GTSNPN; CDR2 reads SVGIG (reference sequence). CDR3 bases: TGCGCTACAGGGGGCGGCACAGATACGCAGTATTTT. Protein product: CATGGGTDTQYF.

V usage is TRBV6-1 and J usage is TRBJ2-5; TRBD1 aligns across 8 bases. The germline gives CDR1 MNHNS, CDR2 SASEGT. V trimming: 2 bases; J trimming: 2 bases; junction bases outside the gene matches: 4. The CDR3 length is 15 residues. The CDR3 sequence: CASSESTGGQETQYF. In nucleotides, the CDR3 is TGTGCCAGCAGTGAATCAACAGGGGGGCAAGAGACCCAGTACTTC.

This sequence joins TRBV5-6 and TRBJ1-6; 8 bases align to TRBD1. This CDR3 spans 15 amino acids. Trimming took 5 bases from V and 11 from J; bases not matched to a gene: 12. The germline V gene has CDR1 SGHDT and CDR2 YYEEEE. CDR3 in DNA: TGTGCCAGCAGTCAAACTGGACAGGGAAGGGCACCCCTCCACTTT. It encodes CASSQTGQGRAPLHF.

This clone was seen once. The chain carries TRBV5-4 and TRBJ1-1; D is ambiguous. The V gene's germline CDR1 is SGHNT and CDR2 YYREEE (reference sequence). The CDR3 loop spans 14 amino acids. Deletions cut 3 bases from V and 3 bases from J, with 12 bases between. DNA for the CDR3: TGTGCCAGCAGCTGGTGGCAGAGGGACACTGAAGCTTTCTTT. Amino acids: CASSWWQRDTEAFF.

The CDR3 loop reads CASSYDRVWGANVLTF. The CDR3 DNA is TGTGCCAGCAGCTACGACAGGGTGTGGGGGGCCAACGTCCTGACTTTC. This rearrangement joins TRBV27 to TRBJ2-6, with TRBD1 matching 7 bases. The V segment lost 6 bases and the J segment 4 bases; nucleotides outside the gene matches: 9. Germline loops: CDR1 MNHEY, CDR2 SMNVEV (reference sequence). This CDR3 has 16 residues.

J is TRBJ2-6 and V is TRBV5-8, with a possible D match to TRBD1 (5 bases). This CDR3 comprises 17 residues. Germline lookup yields CDR1 SGHTS and CDR2 YDEGEE. V was pared by 4 bases and J by 0 bases, with 14 bases between. The CDR3 spells CASSLTARSSGANVLTF. The CDR3 bases are TGTGCCAGCAGCCTGACAGCCAGAAGCTCTGGGGCCAACGTCCTGACTTTC.

The V gene is TRBV4-2, the J gene TRBJ2-5, with 10 positions matching TRBD2. V shed 4 bases and J 1 base; nucleotides not matched to a gene: 3. This CDR3 region has 15 residues. Germline loops: CDR1 LGHNA, CDR2 YNFKEQ. The CDR3 DNA sequence: TGTGCCAGCAGCCTCATAGCGGGGGGCCAAGAGACCCAGTACTTC. Protein sequence: CASSLIAGGQETQYF.